This section outlines one T cell receptor (beta chain) sequence together with its context. Its antigen is not known. Assay: immunoSEQ multiplex PCR; the TCRdb copy retains only in-frame clones and omits some. The sample contains roughly 120,000 clones, roughly 87% of which appear only once. The data derive from a study of cytomegalovirus exposure and HLA in healthy donors. Findings and limits, study-wide: Cytomegalovirus-associated status was assigned to fewer than 200 TCR beta chains. The classifier was said to identify cytomegalovirus status with high specificity and sensitivity.

This CDR3 is built from 17 residues. The V and J ends lost 6 bases and 2 bases, in that order; junction bases with no gene match: 8. Germline values: CDR1 SEHNR, CDR2 FQNEAQ (reference sequence). This TCR derives from a woman aged 18-29 years in good health and CMV-seronegative. This chain uses TRBV7-9 with TRBJ2-6, with 9 bases that match TRBD2. Sequences were obtained from PBMCs. The DNA for the CDR3 is TGTGCCAGCAGTTTTAGCGGGGGAGGGACTGGGGCCAACGTCCTGACTTTC. The encoded protein is CASSFSGGGTGANVLTF.